One sample yielded the 5 T cell receptor beta chains listed below, sequenced in a study of T-cell memory formation after mild COVID-19. TCRdb called the 5' RACE reads again in MiXCR, with one record for every CDR3 protein. The data hold about 400,000 distinct CDR3 sequences, with about 20% observed a single time. The material sequenced was PBMCs or a T cell subset sorted from them (not recorded which). These receptors came from a man between 18 and 35 years old who had mild COVID-19 (a few samples of this study predate the infection). Cell type and time point are not known.

This chain connects TRBV7-3 to TRBJ2-1; possibly TRBD2 for D (6 bases). Germline V gene lookup returns CDR1 SGHTA and CDR2 FQGTGA. This CDR3 is built from 13 residues. Trimming shortened V by 3 bases and J by 6 bases, and 9 bases separated the two germline ends. The CDR3 DNA sequence: TGTGCCAGCAGCTTCACCGGGGGCAATGAGCAGTTCTTC. This sequence encodes CASSFTGGNEQFF. Full variable domain (outside the CDR3, taken from reference TRBV7-3 and TRBJ2-1): GAGVSQTPSNKVTEKGKYVELRCDPISGHTALYWYRQSLGQGPEFLIYFQGTGAADDSGLPNDRFFAVRPEGSVSTLKIQRTERGDSAVYLCASSFTGGNEQFFGPGTRLTVL.

This clonotype showed up just a few times. The V call is TRBV5-4, the J call TRBJ2-5, with D unclear. V shed 4 bases and J shed 0 bases, with 16 bases lying between them. The CDR3 spans 16 residues. Germline lookup yields CDR1 SGHNT and CDR2 YYREEE (reference sequence). CDR3 sequence: CASSPALVGNQETQYF. The CDR3 DNA reads TGTGCCAGCAGCCCCGCGCTTGTGGGGAACCAAGAGACCCAGTACTTC.

The chain employs TRBV20-1 and TRBJ1-2; D is uncertain. From germline, CDR1 is DFQATT and CDR2 SNEGSKA (reference sequence). CDR3 length equals 11 residues. The ends were cut back, 1 base at V and 4 bases at J, with 4 bases in the middle. The CDR3 DNA follows: TGCAGTGCTAGAGGGCCCTATGGCTACACCTTC. It specifies CSARGPYGYTF.

The sample holds a few counts of this clonotype. The rearrangement joins TRBV5-1 to TRBJ2-1, with 8 bases matching TRBD1. The V gene end was trimmed by 1 base and the J gene end by 7 bases; junction bases not matched to a gene: 7. This CDR3 region has 15 residues. CDR1 and CDR2 from the germline V gene are SGHRS and YFSETQ. The CDR3 region has the DNA TGCGCCAGCAGCTTGCAGGGGGCGCATCTAAATGAGCAGTTCTTC. Translation: CASSLQGAHLNEQFF.

This chain uses TRBV7-6 with TRBJ1-1, with TRBD1 as a possible D gene (6 bases). CDR3 length: 16 residues. From germline, CDR1 is SGHVS and CDR2 FNYEAQ. Trimming took off 7 bases at V and 6 bases at J, with 24 bases between the two ends. The CDR3 DNA follows: TGTGCCAGCACCCTCCGGGACACCCCATCATCGTCTGAAGCTTTCTTT. This gives the protein CASTLRDTPSSSEAFF.